The 29 T cell receptor beta chains below come from one sample, sequenced in a study of identical twins. TCRdb re-analysed the 5' RACE reads in MiXCR, keeping a single row per CDR3 protein. Among 1.5 million to 2 million distinct CDR3 sequences listed, 32% were seen once. What was sequenced was cord blood. The origin of the receptors is a newborn girl in good health.

This sequence joins TRBV20-1 and TRBJ2-3, with D perhaps being TRBD1 or TRBD2 (6 bases each). CDR3 length: 14 amino acids. Germline-derived CDR1 and CDR2 are DFQATT and SNEGSKA (reference sequence). Trimming cost V 5 bases and J 2 bases, with 14 bases left between them. The CDR3 sequence: CSAEPGAHTDTQYF. The CDR3 DNA is TGCAGTGCTGAGCCGGGGGCGCACACAGATACGCAGTATTTT.

For this clonotype: A much larger clonotype is one base distant, so this may be a read error. The chain uses TRBV6-6 and TRBJ2-4, with 7 bases identical to TRBD1. The DNA end is a closer match to TRBJ2-7, so the J assignment may be wrong. This CDR3 has 14 residues. Germline V CDR1 and CDR2: MNHNY, SVGAGI (reference sequence). The CDR3 nucleotides are TGTGCCGGCAGTTACTTAGGACAGGCCTACGAGCAGTACTTC. It specifies CAGSYLGQAYEQYF.

This clonotype turned up a few times. The rearrangement links TRBV7-9 to TRBJ1-4; the D gene is possibly TRBD1 (6 bases). This CDR3 contains 15 residues. Trimming shortened V by 0 bases and J by 1 base, and 6 bases separated the two germline ends. Per germline, CDR1 SEHNR and CDR2 FQNEAQ (reference sequence). The CDR3 is CASSLAQGTNEKLFF. The CDR3 DNA is TGTGCCAGCAGCTTAGCACAGGGAACTAATGAAAAACTGTTTTTT.

V gene TRBV18 combines with J gene TRBJ1-2; the D is unclear. In germline, CDR1 is KGHSH, CDR2 LQKENI. This CDR3 spans 14 amino acids. Deletions cut 0 bases from V and 5 bases from J, with 10 bases between. The CDR3 reads CASSPPLREYGYTF. The CDR3, as DNA: TGTGCCAGCTCACCACCGCTCCGGGAATATGGCTACACCTTC. The variable domain in full, with the rest retrieved from reference TRBV18 and TRBJ1-2, is NAGVMQNPRHLVRRRGQEARLRCSPMKGHSHVYWYRQLPEEGLKFMVYLQKENIIDESGMPKERFSAEFPKEGPSILRIQQVVRGDSAAYFCASSPPLREYGYTFGSGTRLTVV.

The J gene is TRBJ1-6, the V gene TRBV3-1; D not resolved. The CDR3 consists of 14 residues. Germline V CDR1 and CDR2: LGHDT, YNNKEL (reference sequence). Trimming took off 4 bases at V and 10 bases at J, with 14 bases between the two ends. CDR3 in amino acids: CASSLIEGDSPLHF. For the CDR3, the DNA is TGTGCCAGCAGCCTAATTGAGGGTGACTCACCCCTCCACTTT.

In its sample, this clonotype was seen many times. The chain joins TRBV6-1 to TRBJ2-4; maybe TRBD1 (6 bases). The CDR3 is 14 amino acids. The germline V gene has CDR1 MNHNS and CDR2 SASEGT. With 3 bases removed from V and 1 base from J, the gap between germline ends came to 7 bases. CDR3 in amino acids: CASSERGAKNIQYF. In DNA form, the CDR3 reads TGTGCCAGCAGTGAGAGGGGGGCCAAAAACATTCAGTACTTC.

Points on this clonotype: An end of the junction differs from the germline gene, which may be a read error. The chain uses TRBV29-1 and TRBJ2-1; D is perhaps TRBD2 (5 bases). Germline V CDR1 and CDR2: SQVTM, ANQGSEA. The CDR3 runs 13 residues. CDR3 nucleotide sequence: TGCAGCGCTCGGCCTAGCTCCCACAATGAGCAGTTCTTC. Encoded protein: CSARPSSHNEQFF.

In its sample, this clonotype was seen many times. V usage is TRBV6-1 and J usage is TRBJ2-5; 8 nucleotides align to TRBD1. V shed 7 bases, J shed 2 bases, and the junction held 12 bases outside the gene matches. The CDR3 spans 16 residues. Germline loops: CDR1 MNHNS, CDR2 SASEGT. CDR3 region: CASTRGQVNIQETQYF. DNA of the CDR3: TGTGCCAGCACAAGGGGACAGGTTAATATACAAGAGACCCAGTACTTC.

Comments on this clonotype: The junction departs from the called germline gene at one end, perhaps through a read error. This CDR3 is CARSQGSFNQPQHF. The CDR3 nucleotides are TGTGCCCGCAGCCAGGGGTCCTTCAATCAGCCCCAGCATTTT. The V call is TRBV4-2, the J call TRBJ1-5; tentative D call: TRBD1 (6 bases). Germline-derived CDR1 and CDR2 are LGHNA and YNFKEQ. This CDR3 is 14 amino acids long.

This clonotype has a count of ten or more. J is TRBJ2-7 and V is TRBV28; 9 bases match TRBD1. Germline values: CDR1 MDHEN, CDR2 SYDVKM. The CDR3 consists of 14 residues. V lost 9 bases and J lost 0; bases outside the gene matches: 6. The CDR3 nucleotides are TGTGCCAGTAAAACAGGGGGCGTCTCCTACGAGCAGTACTTC. Encoded protein: CASKTGGVSYEQYF. Full variable domain (outside the CDR3, taken from reference TRBV28 and TRBJ2-7): DVKVTQSSRYLVKRTGEKVFLECVQDMDHENMFWYRQDPGLGLRLIYFSYDVKMKEKGDIPEGYSVSREKKERFSLILESASTNQTSMYLCASKTGGVSYEQYFGPGTRLTVT.

V gene TRBV7-9 combines with J gene TRBJ2-3; 10 positions agree with TRBD2. Germline CDR1 reads SEHNR; CDR2 reads FQNEAQ (reference sequence). The CDR3 runs to 17 residues. Losses at the gene ends were 5 bases for V and 2 bases for J; bases not matched to a gene: 10. CDR3 nucleotide sequence: TGTGCCAGCAGCAAATTCAAGACTAGCGGGTCCACAGATACGCAGTATTTT. Residues: CASSKFKTSGSTDTQYF.

The J gene is TRBJ2-5, the V gene TRBV20-1; TRBD1 agrees at 8 bases. The DNA end favors TRBJ2-7, so the J call may be wrong. The germline CDR1 and CDR2 sequences are DFQATT and SNEGSKA (reference sequence). CDR3 length: 13 amino acids. The CDR3 is CSPPGRGHYEQYF. CDR3 DNA: TGCAGTCCCCCGGGCAGGGGGCATTACGAGCAGTACTTC.

About this clonotype itself: At one of its ends the junction is not consistent with the germline gene, which may arise from a read error. J is TRBJ2-3 and V is TRBV7-2, with D possibly matching TRBD2 (6 bases). Germline values: CDR1 SGHTA, CDR2 FQGNSA. CDR3 length equals 17 residues. This CDR3 is CANSHRTISGSTDTQYF. For the CDR3, the DNA is TGTGCCAACAGCCACCGAACTATTAGCGGAAGCACAGATACGCAGTATTTT.

The table lists this clonotype with a few counts. This chain uses TRBV28 with TRBJ1-5, with 8 bases lining up with TRBD1. Losses at the gene ends were 5 bases for V and 7 bases for J; bases not matched to a gene: 22. This CDR3 is 19 amino acids long. The germline V gene has CDR1 MDHEN and CDR2 SYDVKM. The chain's CDR3 is CASSQSTLRGRGPRQPQHF. Here the CDR3 DNA reads TGTGCCAGCAGTCAATCGACCCTCAGGGGCAGGGGGCCGCGACAGCCCCAGCATTTT. Filled out from reference TRBV28 and TRBJ1-5, the complete variable domain reads DVKVTQSSRYLVKRTGEKVFLECVQDMDHENMFWYRQDPGLGLRLIYFSYDVKMKEKGDIPEGYSVSREKKERFSLILESASTNQTSMYLCASSQSTLRGRGPRQPQHFGDGTRLSIL.

This chain links TRBV3-1 with TRBJ2-3; D call uncertain. This CDR3 region has 12 residues. Germline-derived CDR1 and CDR2 are LGHDT and YNNKEL (reference sequence). Deletions cut 4 bases from V and 6 bases from J, with 8 bases between. The CDR3 here is CASSPMWDTQYF. For the CDR3, the DNA is TGTGCCAGCAGCCCCATGTGGGATACGCAGTATTTT.

This rearrangement joins TRBV4-2 to TRBJ1-2; 9 bases are a match to TRBD1. Germline-derived CDR1 and CDR2 are LGHNA and YNFKEQ. CDR3 size: 13 residues. Losses at the gene ends were 2 bases for V and 8 bases for J; bases not matched to a gene: 3. The CDR3 nucleotides are TGTGCCAGCAGCCAACTGGGACAGGGCGGCTACACCTTC. Translated, it gives CASSQLGQGGYTF.

This clonotype was observed a few times. The chain has TRBV18 and TRBJ2-5; a weak D match, TRBD1 (5 bases). V was clipped by 0 bases and J by 4 bases, with 6 bases between them. The CDR3 runs 13 residues. From germline, CDR1 is KGHSH and CDR2 LQKENI. CDR3 sequence (DNA): TGTGCCAGCTCACCACCTGGGGCAGAGACCCAGTACTTC. Residues: CASSPPGAETQYF.

In this sample, this clonotype turned up a few times. This sequence joins TRBV5-1 and TRBJ2-1, with 7 nucleotides matching TRBD1. V was pared by 4 bases and J by 6 bases, with 4 bases of the junction left unmatched. The CDR3 runs to 13 residues. CDR1 SGHRS and CDR2 YFSETQ come from the germline V gene. The CDR3 DNA is TGCGCCAGCAGCAAATACAGGGGCAATGAGCAGTTCTTC. Encoded protein: CASSKYRGNEQFF. The complete variable domain, with remaining parts taken from reference TRBV5-1 and TRBJ2-1, reads KAGVTQTPRYLIKTRGQQVTLSCSPISGHRSVSWYQQTPGQGLQFLFEYFSETQRNKGNFPGRFSGRQFSNSRSEMNVSTLELGDSALYLCASSKYRGNEQFFGPGTRLTVL.

J is TRBJ2-1 and V is TRBV14, with TRBD1 identical over 9 bases. CDR1 is SGHDN and CDR2 is FVKESK in the germline V gene. Trimming took 4 bases from V and 6 from J; bases not matched to a gene: 4. The CDR3 runs to 14 residues. The CDR3 region has the DNA TGTGCCAGCAGCCCCCCGGGACAGGGCAATGAGCAGTTCTTC. Amino acids: CASSPPGQGNEQFF.

This clonotype was counted only a few times. V gene TRBV20-1 combines with J gene TRBJ1-5; D might be TRBD1 (5 bases). Germline V gene lookup returns CDR1 DFQATT and CDR2 SNEGSKA (reference sequence). V lost 1 base and J lost 8, with 9 bases in between. This CDR3 region has 12 residues. The CDR3 reads CSARVGGKPQHF. The CDR3 DNA is TGCAGTGCTAGAGTGGGGGGGAAGCCCCAGCATTTT.

The chain carries TRBV5-1 and TRBJ2-7; 8 bases fit TRBD2. The length of the CDR3 is 15 residues. Germline loops: CDR1 SGHRS, CDR2 YFSETQ. The V segment lost 0 bases and the J segment 3 bases; nucleotides outside the gene matches: 5. The CDR3 loop reads CASSLDSGIRYEQYF. DNA of the CDR3: TGCGCCAGCAGCTTGGATAGCGGGATCCGCTACGAGCAGTACTTC.

A single count supports this clonotype. This rearrangement joins TRBV5-5 to TRBJ1-1; 9 bases map to TRBD1. V lost 2 bases and J lost 4; bases outside the gene matches: 3. Germline V gene data show CDR1 as SGHKS and CDR2 as YYEKEE (reference sequence). The CDR3 runs 14 residues. CDR3 amino acids: CASSFTGGLTEAFF. For the CDR3, the DNA is TGTGCCAGCAGCTTTACAGGGGGCCTCACTGAAGCTTTCTTT.

This clonotype was detected only once. A much larger clone is a single base away; this may be a read error. The gene calls are TRBV11-2 and TRBJ2-3, with D unresolved. Germline values: CDR1 SGHAT, CDR2 FQNNGV. CDR3 size: 15 residues. In nucleotides, the CDR3 is TGTGCCGGCAGCGCGACACTCCGAAGGGCAGATACGCAGTATTTT. This translates into CAGSATLRRADTQYF.

The chain combines TRBV7-2 with TRBJ2-7, with no clear D. The CDR3 totals 14 residues. Trimming removed 0 bases from V and 7 bases from J, with 13 bases in between. Germline loops: CDR1 SGHTA, CDR2 FQGNSA. The CDR3 DNA is TGTGCCAGCAGCTTAGCGCTAAGGGCTAGGGAGCAGTACTTC. Encoded protein: CASSLALRAREQYF. Full variable domain (remainder filled in from reference TRBV7-2 and TRBJ2-7): GAGVSQSPSNKVTEKGKDVELRCDPISGHTALYWYRQSLGQGLEFLIYFQGNSAPDKSGLPSDRFSAERTGGSVSTLTIQRTQQEDSAVYLCASSLALRAREQYFGPGTRLTVT.

This clonotype has a handful of counts. The chain links TRBV28 to TRBJ2-1; TRBD1 matches 8 bases. The CDR3 totals 16 residues. The germline gives CDR1 MDHEN, CDR2 SYDVKM. After removal of 6 bases from V and 6 bases from J, the junction contained 13 bases not matched to a gene. The CDR3 is CASRQPGTGVVNEQFF. For the CDR3, the DNA is TGTGCCAGCAGGCAGCCCGGGACAGGTGTTGTCAATGAGCAGTTCTTC.

This clonotype was seen just once. The chain has TRBV24-1 and TRBJ2-2; possible D gene TRBD1, 5 bases. V shed 8 bases and J shed 1 base, with 19 bases lying between them. Germline CDR1 KGHDR, CDR2 SFDVKD. This CDR3 is built from 17 residues. The CDR3 DNA sequence: TGTGCCACCACTTTGGTCGGAGTACAGGAGAACACCGGGGAGCTGTTTTTT. Amino acid sequence: CATTLVGVQENTGELFF.

The chain recombines TRBV6-6 with TRBJ1-1; 9 nucleotides align to TRBD1. With V trimmed by 6 bases and J by 3 bases, 8 bases remained unmatched. The CDR3 totals 15 residues. The V gene's germline CDR1 is MNHNY and CDR2 SVGAGI (reference sequence). The CDR3 coding sequence is TGTGCCAGCAGGCCACAGGGGGCGGGAGACACTGAAGCTTTCTTT. Translating gives CASRPQGAGDTEAFF.

The table lists this clonotype with a count of one. This chain links TRBV20-1 with TRBJ2-7, with 9 bases fitting TRBD1. The V segment lost 2 bases and the J segment 2 bases; nucleotides outside the gene matches: 7. The CDR3 covers 15 residues. Germline V gene lookup returns CDR1 DFQATT and CDR2 SNEGSKA (reference sequence). CDR3 loop: CSARKTGGSPYEQYF. The CDR3 DNA reads as TGCAGTGCTAGAAAAACAGGGGGCTCCCCCTACGAGCAGTACTTC.

J is TRBJ1-5 and V is TRBV6-1, with 10 bases identical to TRBD1. This CDR3 is 15 amino acids long. V lost 1 base to trimming and J lost 7 bases; unmatched junction nucleotides: 4. From germline, CDR1 is MNHNS and CDR2 SASEGT. CDR3 sequence reads: CASSEGDRGRQPQHF. The CDR3 bases are TGTGCCAGCAGTGAAGGGGACAGGGGAAGGCAGCCCCAGCATTTT.